This TCR beta chain is from a study of CD8 T cells in ankylosing spondylitis. The study, taken as a whole, reports: The authors found the disease-linked clones to be CD8+ and relatively rare in peripheral blood. Clones linked to disease were reported to show significant enrichment in matched ankylosing spondylitis synovial fluid.

CDR3 length equals 13 residues. From germline, CDR1 is MNHEY and CDR2 SVGAGI. V was shortened by 2 bases and J by 2 bases, with 6 bases between the two germline ends. A note on this clonotype: Its specificity is not known.

One entry per CDR3 protein results from TCRdb running MiXCR on the 5' RACE reads. The top ten clones hold around 2% of a sample with 69,000 or so distinct CDR3 sequences, about 5% of them seen once. The clonotype was recovered from a male donor with ankylosing spondylitis or in good health (not recorded which). The chain recombines TRBV6-5 with TRBJ2-5, with no clear D. The sequenced material came from blood, either unsorted or a sorted T cell fraction (not recorded which). Here the CDR3 DNA reads TGTGCCAGCAGTTACAGACCTCAAGAGACCCAGTACTTC. Protein product: CASSYRPQETQYF.